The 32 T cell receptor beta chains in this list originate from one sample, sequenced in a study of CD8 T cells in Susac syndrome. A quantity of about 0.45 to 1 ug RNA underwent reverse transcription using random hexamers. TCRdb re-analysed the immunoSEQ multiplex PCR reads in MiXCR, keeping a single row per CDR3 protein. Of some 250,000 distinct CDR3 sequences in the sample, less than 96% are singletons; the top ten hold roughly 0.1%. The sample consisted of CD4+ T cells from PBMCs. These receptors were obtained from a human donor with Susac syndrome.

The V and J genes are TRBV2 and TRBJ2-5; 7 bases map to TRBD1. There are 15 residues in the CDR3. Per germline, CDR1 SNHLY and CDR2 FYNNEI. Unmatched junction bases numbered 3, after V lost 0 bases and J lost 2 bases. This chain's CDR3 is CASSEARTGQETQYF. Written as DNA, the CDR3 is TGTGCCAGCAGTGAAGCCCGGACAGGACAAGAGACCCAGTACTTC.

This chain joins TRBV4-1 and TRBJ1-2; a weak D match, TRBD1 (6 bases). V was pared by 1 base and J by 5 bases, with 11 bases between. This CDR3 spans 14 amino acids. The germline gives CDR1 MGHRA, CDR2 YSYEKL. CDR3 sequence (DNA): TGCGCCAGCAGCCAAGGAGACAGGATGTATGGCTACACCTTC. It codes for CASSQGDRMYGYTF.

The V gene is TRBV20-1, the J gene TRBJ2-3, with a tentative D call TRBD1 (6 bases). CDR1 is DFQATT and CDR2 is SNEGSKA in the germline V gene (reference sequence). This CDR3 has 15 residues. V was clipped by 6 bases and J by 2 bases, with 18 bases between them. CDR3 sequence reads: CSALLMGAPTDTQYF. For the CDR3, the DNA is TGCAGTGCCCTCCTCATGGGGGCCCCCACAGATACGCAGTATTTT.

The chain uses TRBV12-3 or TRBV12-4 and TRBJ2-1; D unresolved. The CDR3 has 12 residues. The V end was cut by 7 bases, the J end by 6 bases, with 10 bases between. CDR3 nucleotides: TGTGCCAGCACCACTAAACTCAATGAGCAGTTCTTC. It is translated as CASTTKLNEQFF.

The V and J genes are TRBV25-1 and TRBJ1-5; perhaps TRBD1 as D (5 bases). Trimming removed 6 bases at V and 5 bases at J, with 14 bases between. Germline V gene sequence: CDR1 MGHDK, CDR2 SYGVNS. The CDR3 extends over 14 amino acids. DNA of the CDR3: TGTGCCAGCAGCGGGACTGGAGCCTATCAGCCCCAGCATTTT. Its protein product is CASSGTGAYQPQHF.

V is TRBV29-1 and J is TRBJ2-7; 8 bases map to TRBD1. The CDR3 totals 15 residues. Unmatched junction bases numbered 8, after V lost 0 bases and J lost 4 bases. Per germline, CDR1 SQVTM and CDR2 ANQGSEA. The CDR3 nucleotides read TGCAGCGTTGAAGATCACTGGACAGGGCGGTACGAGCAGTACTTC. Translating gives CSVEDHWTGRYEQYF.

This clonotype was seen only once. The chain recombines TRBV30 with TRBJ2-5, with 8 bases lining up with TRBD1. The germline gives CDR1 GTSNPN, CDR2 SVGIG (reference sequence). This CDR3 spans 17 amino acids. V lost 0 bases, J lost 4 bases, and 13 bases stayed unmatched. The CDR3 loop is CAWSVYSPGGTRETQYF. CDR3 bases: TGTGCCTGGAGTGTATATTCCCCAGGGGGCACACGAGAGACCCAGTACTTC. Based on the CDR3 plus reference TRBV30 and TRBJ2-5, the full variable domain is SQTIHQWPATLVQPVGSPLSLECTVEGTSNPNLYWYRQAAGRGLQLLFYSVGIGQISSEVPQNLSASRPQDRQFILSSKKLLLSDSGFYLCAWSVYSPGGTRETQYFGPGTRLLVL.

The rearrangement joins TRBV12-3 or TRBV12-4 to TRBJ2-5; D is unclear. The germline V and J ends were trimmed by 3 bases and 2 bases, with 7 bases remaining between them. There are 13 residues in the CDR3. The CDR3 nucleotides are TGTGCCAGCAGTTTCTGGGAACAAGAGACCCAGTACTTC. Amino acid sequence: CASSFWEQETQYF.

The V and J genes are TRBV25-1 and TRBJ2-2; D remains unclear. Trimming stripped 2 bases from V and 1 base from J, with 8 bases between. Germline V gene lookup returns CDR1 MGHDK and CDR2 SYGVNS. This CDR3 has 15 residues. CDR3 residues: CASSEVEGNTGELFF. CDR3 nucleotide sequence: TGTGCCAGCAGTGAAGTCGAAGGGAACACCGGGGAGCTGTTTTTT.

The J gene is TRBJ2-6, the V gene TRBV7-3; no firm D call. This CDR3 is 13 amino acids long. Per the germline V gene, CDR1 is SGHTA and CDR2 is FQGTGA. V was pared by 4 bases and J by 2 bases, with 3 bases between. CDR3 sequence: CASSSAGANVLTF. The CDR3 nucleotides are TGTGCCAGCAGCTCTGCTGGGGCCAACGTCCTGACTTTC.

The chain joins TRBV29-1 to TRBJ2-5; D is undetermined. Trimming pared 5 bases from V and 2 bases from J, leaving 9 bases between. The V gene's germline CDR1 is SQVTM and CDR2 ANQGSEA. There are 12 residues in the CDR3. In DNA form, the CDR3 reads TGCAGCGTTTATGCTCCTCAAGAGACCCAGTACTTC. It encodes CSVYAPQETQYF.

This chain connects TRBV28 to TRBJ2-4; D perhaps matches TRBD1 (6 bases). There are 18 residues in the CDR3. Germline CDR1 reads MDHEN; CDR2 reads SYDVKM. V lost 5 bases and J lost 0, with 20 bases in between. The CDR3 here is CASSPLRQGSLAKNIQYF. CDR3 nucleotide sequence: TGTGCCAGCAGTCCCCTACGCCAGGGGTCCTTAGCCAAAAACATTCAGTACTTC.

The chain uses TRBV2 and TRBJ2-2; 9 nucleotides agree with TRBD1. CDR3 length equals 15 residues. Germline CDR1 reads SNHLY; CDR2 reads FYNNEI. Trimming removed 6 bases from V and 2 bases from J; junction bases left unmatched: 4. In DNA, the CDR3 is TGTGCCAGCAGGAGGACAGGGGCCAACACCGGGGAGCTGTTTTTT. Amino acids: CASRRTGANTGELFF.

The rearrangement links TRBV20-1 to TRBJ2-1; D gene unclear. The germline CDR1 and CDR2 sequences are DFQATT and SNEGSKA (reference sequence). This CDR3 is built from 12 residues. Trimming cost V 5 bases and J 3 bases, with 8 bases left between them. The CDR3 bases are TGCAGTGCTCGGGCGGACTACAATGAGCAGTTCTTC. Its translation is CSARADYNEQFF.

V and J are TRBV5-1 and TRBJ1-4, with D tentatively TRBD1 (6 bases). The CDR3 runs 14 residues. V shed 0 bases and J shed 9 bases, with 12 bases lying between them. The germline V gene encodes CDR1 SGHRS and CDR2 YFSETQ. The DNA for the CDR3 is TGCGCCAGCAGCTTGGGACAGGATAGTCAAAAACTGTTTTTT. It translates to CASSLGQDSQKLFF.

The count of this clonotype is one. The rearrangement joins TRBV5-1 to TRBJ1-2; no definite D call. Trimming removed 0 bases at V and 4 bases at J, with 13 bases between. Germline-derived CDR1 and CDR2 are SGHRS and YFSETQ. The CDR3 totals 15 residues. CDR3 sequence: CASSLDGRISYGYTF. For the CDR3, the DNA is TGCGCCAGCAGCTTGGATGGACGGATTTCCTATGGCTACACCTTC. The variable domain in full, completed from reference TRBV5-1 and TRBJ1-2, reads KAGVTQTPRYLIKTRGQQVTLSCSPISGHRSVSWYQQTPGQGLQFLFEYFSETQRNKGNFPGRFSGRQFSNSRSEMNVSTLELGDSALYLCASSLDGRISYGYTFGSGTRLTVV.

CDR3 bases: TGTGCCAGCAGCCTCGGGACATCCACTGAAGCTTTCTTT. Its protein product is CASSLGTSTEAFF. The J gene is TRBJ1-1, the V gene TRBV7-2; a weak D match, TRBD1 (6 bases). CDR3 size: 13 residues. Germline CDR1 SGHTA, CDR2 FQGNSA. Trimming took 5 bases from V and 4 from J, leaving 11 bases between them.

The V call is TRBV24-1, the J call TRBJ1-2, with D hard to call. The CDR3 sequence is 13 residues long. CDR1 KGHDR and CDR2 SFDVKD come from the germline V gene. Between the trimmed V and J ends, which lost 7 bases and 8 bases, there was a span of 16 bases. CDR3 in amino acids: CATRSSGLGGYTF. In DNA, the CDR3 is TGTGCCACCAGGAGTTCCGGATTGGGCGGCTACACCTTC.

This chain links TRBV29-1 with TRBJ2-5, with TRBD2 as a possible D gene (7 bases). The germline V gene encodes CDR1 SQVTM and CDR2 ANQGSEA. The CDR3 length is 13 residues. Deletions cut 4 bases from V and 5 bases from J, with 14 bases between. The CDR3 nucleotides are TGCAGCGTTGCCCTGGGGGGGCGGGAGACCCAGTACTTC. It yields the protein CSVALGGRETQYF. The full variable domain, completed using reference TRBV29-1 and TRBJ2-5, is SAVISQKPSRDICQRGTSLTIQCQVDSQVTMMFWYRQQPGQSLTLIATANQGSEATYESGFVIDKFPISRPNLTFSTLTVSNMSPEDSSIYLCSVALGGRETQYFGPGTRLLVL.

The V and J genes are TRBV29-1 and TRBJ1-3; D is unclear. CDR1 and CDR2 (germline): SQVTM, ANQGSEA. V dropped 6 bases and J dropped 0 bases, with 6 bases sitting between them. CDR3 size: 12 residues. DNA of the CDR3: TGCAGCGTAATATACTCTGGAAACACCATATATTTT. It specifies CSVIYSGNTIYF. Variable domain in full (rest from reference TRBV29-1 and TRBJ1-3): SAVISQKPSRDICQRGTSLTIQCQVDSQVTMMFWYRQQPGQSLTLIATANQGSEATYESGFVIDKFPISRPNLTFSTLTVSNMSPEDSSIYLCSVIYSGNTIYFGEGSWLTVV.

CDR3 in amino acids: CASSFGLFYEQYF. The CDR3 DNA reads TGTGCCAGCAGTTTCGGCCTCTTCTACGAGCAGTACTTC. V and J are TRBV12-3 or TRBV12-4 and TRBJ2-7; no clear D. This CDR3 contains 13 residues. The ends were cut back, 3 bases at V and 3 bases at J, with 9 bases in the middle.

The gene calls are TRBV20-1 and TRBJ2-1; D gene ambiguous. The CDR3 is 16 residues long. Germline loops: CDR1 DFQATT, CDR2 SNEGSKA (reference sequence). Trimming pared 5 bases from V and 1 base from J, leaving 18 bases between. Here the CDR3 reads CSARTPSAGSYNEQFF. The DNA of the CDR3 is TGCAGTGCTCGGACCCCCAGCGCAGGATCCTACAATGAGCAGTTCTTC.

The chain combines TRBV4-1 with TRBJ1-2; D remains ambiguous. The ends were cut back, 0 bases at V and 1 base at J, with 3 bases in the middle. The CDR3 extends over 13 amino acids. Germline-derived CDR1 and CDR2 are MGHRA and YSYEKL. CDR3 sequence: CASSQDINYGYTF. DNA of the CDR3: TGCGCCAGCAGCCAAGATATTAACTATGGCTACACCTTC.

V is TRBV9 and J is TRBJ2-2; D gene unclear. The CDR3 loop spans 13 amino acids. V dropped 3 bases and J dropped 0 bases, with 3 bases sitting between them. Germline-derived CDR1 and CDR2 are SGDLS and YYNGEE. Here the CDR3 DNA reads TGTGCCAGCAGCGGAACGAACACCGGGGAGCTGTTTTTT. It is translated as CASSGTNTGELFF. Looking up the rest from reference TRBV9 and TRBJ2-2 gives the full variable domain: DSGVTQTPKHLITATGQRVTLRCSPRSGDLSVYWYQQSLDQGLQFLIQYYNGEERAKGNILERFSAQQFPDLHSELNLSSLELGDSALYFCASSGTNTGELFFGEGSRLTVL.

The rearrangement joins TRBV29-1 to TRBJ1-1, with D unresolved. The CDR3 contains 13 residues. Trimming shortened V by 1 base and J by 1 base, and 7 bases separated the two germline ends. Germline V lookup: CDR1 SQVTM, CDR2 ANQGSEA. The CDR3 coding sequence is TGCAGCGTTGAAGCGTGGGAGAACACTGAAGCTTTCTTT. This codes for CSVEAWENTEAFF.

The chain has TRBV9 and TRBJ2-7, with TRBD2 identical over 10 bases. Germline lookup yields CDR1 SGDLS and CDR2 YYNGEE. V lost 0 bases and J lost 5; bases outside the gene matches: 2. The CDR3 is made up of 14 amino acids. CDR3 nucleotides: TGTGCCAGCAGCGTAGCTAGCGGGAGCAACGAGCAGTACTTC. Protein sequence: CASSVASGSNEQYF.

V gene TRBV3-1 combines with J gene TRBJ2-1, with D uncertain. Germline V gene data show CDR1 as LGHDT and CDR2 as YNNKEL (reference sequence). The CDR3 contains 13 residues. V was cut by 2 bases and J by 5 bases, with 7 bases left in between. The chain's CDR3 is CASSQITDNEQFF. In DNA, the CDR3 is TGTGCCAGCAGCCAAATTACGGACAATGAGCAGTTCTTC.

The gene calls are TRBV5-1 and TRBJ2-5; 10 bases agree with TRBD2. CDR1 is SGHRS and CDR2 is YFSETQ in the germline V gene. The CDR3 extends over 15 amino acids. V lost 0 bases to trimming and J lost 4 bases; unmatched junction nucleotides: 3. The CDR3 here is CASSLASGGGETQYF. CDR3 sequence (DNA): TGCGCCAGCAGCTTGGCTAGCGGGGGCGGAGAGACCCAGTACTTC.

The CDR3 loop reads CAWTLGGLRQPQHF. CDR3 sequence (DNA): TGTGCCTGGACCTTAGGAGGGCTAAGGCAGCCCCAGCATTTT. The rearrangement uses TRBV30 and TRBJ1-5; D remains ambiguous. Looked up from germline, CDR1 is GTSNPN and CDR2 is SVGIG (reference sequence). V lost 4 bases and J 7 bases, leaving 17 bases between the germline ends. There are 14 residues in the CDR3. The full variable domain, its missing parts supplied by reference TRBV30 and TRBJ1-5, is SQTIHQWPATLVQPVGSPLSLECTVEGTSNPNLYWYRQAAGRGLQLLFYSVGIGQISSEVPQNLSASRPQDRQFILSSKKLLLSDSGFYLCAWTLGGLRQPQHFGDGTRLSIL.

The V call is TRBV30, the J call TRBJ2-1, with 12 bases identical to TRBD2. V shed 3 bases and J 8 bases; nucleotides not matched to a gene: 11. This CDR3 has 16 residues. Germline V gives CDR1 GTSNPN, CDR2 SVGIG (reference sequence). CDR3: CAWRGQLAGGRDEQFF. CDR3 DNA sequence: TGTGCCTGGAGGGGCCAGCTAGCGGGAGGGCGGGATGAGCAGTTCTTC.

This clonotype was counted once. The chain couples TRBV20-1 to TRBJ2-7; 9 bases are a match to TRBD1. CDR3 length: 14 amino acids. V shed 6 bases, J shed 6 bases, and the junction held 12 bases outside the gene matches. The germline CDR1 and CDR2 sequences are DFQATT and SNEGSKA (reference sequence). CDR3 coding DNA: TGCAGTGCCCCCTCCACAGGGGGCGGTTCCGAGCAGTACTTC. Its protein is CSAPSTGGGSEQYF.

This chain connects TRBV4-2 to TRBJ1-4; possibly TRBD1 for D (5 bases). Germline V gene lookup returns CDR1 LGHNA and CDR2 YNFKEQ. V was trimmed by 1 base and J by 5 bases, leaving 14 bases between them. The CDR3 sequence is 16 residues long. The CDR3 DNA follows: TGTGCCAGCAGCCAAGGGACATCCTCAAAGAATGAAAAACTGTTTTTT. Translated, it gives CASSQGTSSKNEKLFF.